This T cell receptor beta chain stems from a study of T cell responses to AZD1222 COVID-19 vaccine. Study results and limitations: Spike-spanning, vaccine-associated CD4 TCRs were dominant at 160-218 and 743-854.

Worth noting for this clone: Its antigen is still unknown.

Profiling relied on immunoSEQ multiplex PCR, and the TCRdb table lists in-frame clones only, not all of them. The sample lists just over 80,000 clones; around 90% were seen once. This CDR3 spans 17 amino acids. V shed 0 bases and J 1 base; nucleotides not matched to a gene: 3. Germline values: CDR1 SGHTA, CDR2 FQGTGA. The receptor was derived from an adult in good health. The rearrangement uses TRBV7-3 and TRBJ2-3; 11 nucleotides line up with TRBD2. This specimen was peripheral blood, taken on day 0 of AZD1222 vaccination. The CDR3 protein is CASSLTPGLAGTDTQYF. CDR3 nucleotide sequence: TGTGCCAGCAGCTTAACTCCGGGACTAGCGGGCACAGATACGCAGTATTTT.